This note documents a single T cell receptor (beta chain) sequence. What it recognizes is unknown. The sample has other DNA sequences that encode this CDR3 too. The sample is drawn from a study of cytomegalovirus exposure and HLA in healthy donors. The germline gives CDR1 SGHAT, CDR2 FQNNGV. The germline V and J ends were trimmed by 5 bases and 2 bases, with 11 bases remaining between them. The CDR3 consists of 14 residues. Study-level points and caveats: Several of the most significant clusters were apparently associated with common viral pathogens in a later analysis. When presence/absence was analysed, sequencing depth was taken to be roughly uniform across donors. What TCR beta sequences reportedly achieved was accurate prediction of HLA-A and HLA-B alleles in most subjects. Excluded: some indistinguishable V segments such as TRBV6-2 and TRBV6-3.

PCR primers comprised 60 Vbeta and 13 Jbeta primers. Data came from immunoSEQ multiplex PCR; TCRdb stores just in-frame clones and leaves some out. The table shows approximately 190,000 clones, with approximately 81% occurring only once. Material for sequencing was PBMCs. The V gene is TRBV11-2, the J gene TRBJ2-3; a possible D gene is TRBD1 (6 bases). The source of this sequence is a woman aged 18 to 35 in good health and CMV-seropositive. CDR3 nucleotide sequence: TGTGCCAGCAGCCAGGGACACTCCACAGATACGCAGTATTTT. Translating it yields CASSQGHSTDTQYF.